This record concerns one TCR beta chain sequence. What it binds is not known. Making each TCR library took 3,000 to 4,000 ng of total RNA. TCRdb re-called the 5' RACE reads; every CDR3 protein appears as one record, without DNA. This listing includes about 380,000 distinct CDR3 sequences. The sample is drawn from a study of monozygotic twins with inflammatory bowel disease. Findings and caveats of the study: The analysis yielded no support for one strong signal or clonotype associated with IBD.

The CDR3 sequence is 15 residues long. CDR1 and CDR2 (germline): SGHTA, FQGTGA. This chain links TRBV7-3 with TRBJ2-1; TCRdb returns TRBD2, unconfirmable since there is no DNA. The source of this sequence is a human donor with ulcerative colitis or Crohn's disease, or a healthy co-twin of an affected twin (not recorded which). Sequencing input: blood. CDR3 loop: CASSFSGGTHNEQFF. Combining the CDR3 with reference TRBV7-3 and TRBJ2-1 gives the whole variable domain GAGVSQTPSNKVTEKGKYVELRCDPISGHTALYWYRQSLGQGPEFLIYFQGTGAADDSGLPNDRFFAVRPEGSVSTLKIQRTERGDSAVYLCASSFSGGTHNEQFFGPGTRLTVL.